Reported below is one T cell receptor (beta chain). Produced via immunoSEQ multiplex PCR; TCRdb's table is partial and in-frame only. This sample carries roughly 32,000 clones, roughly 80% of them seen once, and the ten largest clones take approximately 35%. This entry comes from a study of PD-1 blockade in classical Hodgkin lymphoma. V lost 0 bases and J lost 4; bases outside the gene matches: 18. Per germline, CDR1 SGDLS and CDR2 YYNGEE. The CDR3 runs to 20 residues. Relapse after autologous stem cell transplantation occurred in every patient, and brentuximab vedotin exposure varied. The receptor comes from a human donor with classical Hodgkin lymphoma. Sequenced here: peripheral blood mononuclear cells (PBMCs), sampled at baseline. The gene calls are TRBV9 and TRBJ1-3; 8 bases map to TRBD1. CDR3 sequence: CASSVGALGTGLPGGNTIYF. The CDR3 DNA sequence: TGTGCCAGCAGCGTAGGGGCCCTCGGGACAGGTCTTCCTGGGGGAAACACCATATATTTT.